What follows is one TCR beta chain and its context. CDR1 is MNHEY and CDR2 is SMNVEV in the germline V gene (reference sequence). J was trimmed by 11 bases and V by 5 bases; bases with no gene match: 16. There are 16 residues in the CDR3. Clones were sequenced by immunoSEQ multiplex PCR, and TCRdb holds only the in-frame ones, with some missing. This sample has hundreds of thousands of clones; roughly 88% occur once, and the top ten carry more than 1.4%. This record belongs to a study of blood T cell repertoires in COVID-19. Study in general: In each case, the material was cDNA or gDNA derived from T cells, B-cell-depleted T cells, or PBMCs.

The TCR sequence derives from a woman in her 30s with active or convalescent COVID-19. The sequenced material came from peripheral blood. The chain links TRBV27 to TRBJ2-3; 10 bases are shared with TRBD2. The CDR3 reads CASSALLAGDRYGQYF. For the CDR3, the DNA is TGTGCCAGCAGTGCCCTCCTAGCGGGGGACCGTTATGGGCAGTATTTT.